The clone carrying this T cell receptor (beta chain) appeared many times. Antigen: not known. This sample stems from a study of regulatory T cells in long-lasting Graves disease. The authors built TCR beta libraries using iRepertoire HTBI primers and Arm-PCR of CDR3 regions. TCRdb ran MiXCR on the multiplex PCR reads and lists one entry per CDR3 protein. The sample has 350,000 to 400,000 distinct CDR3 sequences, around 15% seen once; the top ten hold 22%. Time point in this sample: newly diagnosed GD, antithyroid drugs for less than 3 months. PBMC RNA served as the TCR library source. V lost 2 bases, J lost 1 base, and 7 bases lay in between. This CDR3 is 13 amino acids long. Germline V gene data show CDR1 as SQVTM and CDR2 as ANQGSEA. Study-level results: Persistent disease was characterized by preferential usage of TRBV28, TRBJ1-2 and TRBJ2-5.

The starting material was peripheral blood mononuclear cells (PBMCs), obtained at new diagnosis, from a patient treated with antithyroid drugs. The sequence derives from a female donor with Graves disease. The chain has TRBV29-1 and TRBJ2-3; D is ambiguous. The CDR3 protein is CSVESQGTDTQYF. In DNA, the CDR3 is TGCAGCGTTGAAAGCCAGGGCACAGATACGCAGTATTTT.